This is a list of T cell receptor beta chains from one sample in a study of cytomegalovirus exposure and HLA in healthy donors. The table came from immunoSEQ multiplex PCR; TCRdb's copy has only in-frame clones and leaves some out. The table records about 180,000 clones, 70% to 80% of them present only once. Sequenced: PBMCs. The receptors here all came from a young man in good health and CMV-seronegative. Each CDR3 is given with its conserved first and last residue. The D gene is left open where the match is weak. The size field is filled for only some rows; it gives once, few, many or a size class.

d_call,v_call,j_call,clone_size,cdr3_nt,cdr3_aa
.,TRBV7-2,TRBJ2-3,.,TGTGCCAGCACCCTCTACGGTGATACGCAGTATTTT,CASTLYGDTQYF
TRBD1,TRBV25-1,TRBJ1-1,few,TGTGGAGACAGGGGATGGTTCACTGAAGCTTTCTTT,CGDRGWFTEAFF
TRBD2,TRBV28,TRBJ2-2,.,TGTGCCACACTTCCGGGACTAGCGGGCCATAAGGACACCGGGGAGCTGTTTTTT,CATLPGLAGHKDTGELFF
TRBD2,TRBV7-9,TRBJ2-7,.,TGTGCCAGCAGCTTCGCGGGACTAGCCTCCTACGAGCAGTACTTC,CASSFAGLASYEQYF
.,TRBV5-1,TRBJ2-5,.,TGCGCCAGCAGTTATCAGGGGTCACAAGAGACCCAGTACTTC,CASSYQGSQETQYF
.,TRBV19,TRBJ1-1,.,TGTGCCAGTGACGGTTCCCTCGGGAGTCCGGGCACTGAAGCTTTCTTT,CASDGSLGSPGTEAFF
TRBD1,TRBV5-6,TRBJ1-3,once,TGTGCCAGCAGCTACAACAGGGGATACACCATATATTTT,CASSYNRGYTIYF
.,TRBV5-4,TRBJ1-4,.,TGTGCCAGCAGCGGGGGACGGGGGATAGAGGAAAAACTGTTTTTT,CASSGGRGIEEKLFF
TRBD1,TRBV2,TRBJ1-2,.,TGTGCCAGCGGACAGGGCGCCTGGACCTTC,CASGQGAWTF
.,TRBV6-1,TRBJ2-7,.,TGTGCCAGCAGTGAAGCAGGGGCCGACTACGAGCAGTACTTC,CASSEAGADYEQYF
TRBD2,TRBV6-1,TRBJ2-1,few,TGTGCCAGCACTTCCCAGCGGGGGGGCGGTGAGCAGTTCTTC,CASTSQRGGGEQFF
TRBD1,TRBV6-1,TRBJ1-3,.,TGTGCCAGCAGCCTCAGGGGGCCAGGAAACACCATATATTTT,CASSLRGPGNTIYF
TRBD2,TRBV9,TRBJ2-1,.,TGTGCCAGCAGCGCCAGAGAGGGGCGGGGGGGCCGCTCCTACAATGAGCAGTTCTTC,CASSAREGRGGRSYNEQFF
.,TRBV5-1,TRBJ1-1,.,TGCGCCAGCAGCATAGACAGTAACACTGAAGCTTTCTTT,CASSIDSNTEAFF
TRBD1,TRBV30,TRBJ2-7,.,TGTGCCTGGAGTGACTGGACAGGGAATTACGAGCAGTACTTC,CAWSDWTGNYEQYF
.,TRBV18,TRBJ2-1,.,TGTGCCAGCTCACCCACGGGCAATGAGCAGTTCTTC,CASSPTGNEQFF
.,TRBV11-3,TRBJ1-1,.,TGTGCCAGCAGCACCCCGGACAATTTGAACACTGAAGCTTTCTTT,CASSTPDNLNTEAFF
TRBD1,TRBV2,TRBJ1-6,.,TGTGCCAGCAGGGCCGGGACAGGGAATTCACCCCTCCACTTT,CASRAGTGNSPLHF
.,TRBV7-3,TRBJ1-3,.,TGTGCCAGCAGCTTATATGGGAGCTCTGGAAACACCATATATTTT,CASSLYGSSGNTIYF
TRBD1,TRBV18,TRBJ1-6,.,TGTGCCAGCTCACCAAAATGGACAGGGGAAAGTAATAATTCACCCCTCCACTTT,CASSPKWTGESNNSPLHF
TRBD2,TRBV5-1,TRBJ2-3,.,TGCGCCAGCAGCCCGGAGGCTAGCGGCGTCACAGATACGCAGTATTTT,CASSPEASGVTDTQYF
TRBD1,TRBV7-7,TRBJ1-2,.,TGTGCTCACCCCCTAGAGGGCCAGGCCGACAGGGGAGAGTGGGACTATGGCTACACCTTC,CAHPLEGQADRGEWDYGYTF
.,TRBV15,TRBJ1-4,.,TGTGCCACCAGCAGTTGGGTGGGCCCAGGATCCTCTAATGAAAAACTGTTTTTT,CATSSWVGPGSSNEKLFF
.,TRBV29-1,TRBJ2-7,.,TGCAGCGTTGAAGGCGGGGCGCAATCCTACGAGCAGTACTTC,CSVEGGAQSYEQYF
.,TRBV6-1,TRBJ2-7,few,TGTGCCAGCAGGGTCGACAGTTCCTACGAGCAGTACTTC,CASRVDSSYEQYF
TRBD1,TRBV6-1,TRBJ2-1,.,TGTGCCAGCAGTGACCTTAGGACAGGCCATGAGCAGTTCTTC,CASSDLRTGHEQFF
.,TRBV28,TRBJ2-3,.,TGTGCCAGCAGTCTTCCGTGGGGAGCCACAGATACGCAGTATTTT,CASSLPWGATDTQYF
.,TRBV7-9,TRBJ2-1,.,TGTGCCAGCAGTAACAGGGTCCCCTACAATGAGCAGTTCTTC,CASSNRVPYNEQFF
.,TRBV9,TRBJ1-6,once,TGTGCCAGCAGCCCAGGACAGTACTATTCACCCCTCCACTTT,CASSPGQYYSPLHF
.,TRBV12-5,TRBJ1-1,few,TGTGCTAGTCAGGGGCTTACGAACACTGAAGCTTTCTTT,CASQGLTNTEAFF
TRBD2,TRBV7-9,TRBJ2-3,.,TGTGCCAGCAGCCCCAAGAAGCTAGCGGGGGCCCCGGATACGCAGTATTTT,CASSPKKLAGAPDTQYF
.,TRBV10-1,TRBJ1-1,.,TGCGCCAGCAGTGACGAGGTGAACACTGAAGCTTTCTTT,CASSDEVNTEAFF
.,TRBV7-2,TRBJ2-5,.,TGTGCCAGCAGCCGTTACCGTGAGGAGACCCAGTACTTC,CASSRYREETQYF
.,TRBV28,TRBJ1-2,.,TGTGCCACCCAGAGACAGAAAGTCGGCTATGGCTACACCTTC,CATQRQKVGYGYTF
.,TRBV6-5,TRBJ1-2,few,TGTGCCAGCAGTTACACCCGGGGTTCCTATGGCTACACCTTC,CASSYTRGSYGYTF
TRBD1,TRBV2,TRBJ1-3,few,TGTGCCAGCACCGGACAGGGTGAAGGAAACACCATATATTTT,CASTGQGEGNTIYF
TRBD1,TRBV15,TRBJ2-1,few,TGTGCCACCAGCGGAAAGGACAGGGGGATTCGTAATGAGCAGTTCTTC,CATSGKDRGIRNEQFF
.,TRBV30,TRBJ2-3,.,TGTGCCTGGAGTGTAGGGGCAGATACGCAGTATTTT,CAWSVGADTQYF
.,TRBV5-1,TRBJ1-1,.,TGCGCCAGCAGCTTGGACCAGTCCTACACTGAAGCTTTCTTT,CASSLDQSYTEAFF
TRBD2,TRBV11-3,TRBJ2-1,.,TGTGCCAGCAGCTTACGGACTAGCGGGAGGAATGAGCAGTTCTTC,CASSLRTSGRNEQFF
TRBD1,TRBV5-6,TRBJ1-2,.,TGTGCCAGCAGCTTGGCGACAGGGGTAGAAGTTTTCCATGGCTACACCTTC,CASSLATGVEVFHGYTF
.,TRBV4-1,TRBJ1-2,.,TGCGCCAGCAGCCAAGGACTTCAGCCTAACTATGGCTACACCTTC,CASSQGLQPNYGYTF
TRBD1,TRBV13,TRBJ2-1,.,TGTGCCAGCAGCTTACTTGGACAGGGCGGTGAGCAGTTCTTC,CASSLLGQGGEQFF
TRBD2,TRBV10-1,TRBJ2-1,.,TGCGCCAGCAGTGAGTCCCAGACTAGCGGGCCGTACAATGAGCAGTTCTTC,CASSESQTSGPYNEQFF
.,TRBV30,TRBJ1-1,.,TGTGCCTGGAGTGTAGGGACTTCGAACACTGAAGCTTTCTTT,CAWSVGTSNTEAFF
.,TRBV5-6,TRBJ1-4,.,TGTGCCAGCAGCTTGGATACAGATGAAAAACTGTTTTTT,CASSLDTDEKLFF
TRBD1,TRBV10-1,TRBJ2-3,.,TGCGCCAGCAGCGTTGGACAGGAGCGCACAGATACGCAGTATTTT,CASSVGQERTDTQYF
TRBD1,TRBV7-7,TRBJ2-1,once,TGTGCTAGCAGCTTAGACGGGACAGCCTACAATGAGCAGTTCTTC,CASSLDGTAYNEQFF
TRBD2,TRBV10-3,TRBJ2-7,once,TGTGCCATCAGTGAGCTACTAGCGGGGGACATCTCCTACGAGCAGTACTTC,CAISELLAGDISYEQYF
.,TRBV1,TRBJ2-6,.,TGCACCAGCAGCCAAGATAGAGGCGTTCCTGGGGCCAACGTCCTGACTTTC,CTSSQDRGVPGANVLTF
TRBD1,TRBV19,TRBJ1-1,few,TGTGCCAGTAGTACGGCCGGGACAGGGAGAACTGAAGCTTTCTTT,CASSTAGTGRTEAFF
.,TRBV19,TRBJ1-5,few,TGTGCCAGTAGTCGTCAGGGAAGCAATCAGCCCCAGCATTTT,CASSRQGSNQPQHF
TRBD1,TRBV9,TRBJ1-6,.,TGTGCCAGCAGCGTAGGGGCAGGGACAGCTAATTCACCCCTCCACTTT,CASSVGAGTANSPLHF
.,TRBV28,TRBJ2-5,once,TGTGCCAGCAGTCCGAGGAGGGTCCGGGAGACCCAGTACTTC,CASSPRRVRETQYF